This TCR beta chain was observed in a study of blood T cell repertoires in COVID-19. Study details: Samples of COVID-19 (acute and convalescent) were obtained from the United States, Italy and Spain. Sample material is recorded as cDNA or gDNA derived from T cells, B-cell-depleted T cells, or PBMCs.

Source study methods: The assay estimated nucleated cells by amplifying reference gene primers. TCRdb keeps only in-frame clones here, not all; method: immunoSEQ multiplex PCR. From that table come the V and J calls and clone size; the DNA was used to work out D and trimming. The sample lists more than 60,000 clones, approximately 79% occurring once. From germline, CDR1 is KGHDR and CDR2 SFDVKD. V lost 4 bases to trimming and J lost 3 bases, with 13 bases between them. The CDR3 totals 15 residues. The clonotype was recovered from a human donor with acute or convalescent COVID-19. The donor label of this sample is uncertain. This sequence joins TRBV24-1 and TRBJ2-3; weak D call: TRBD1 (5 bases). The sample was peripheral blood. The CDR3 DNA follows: TGTGCCACCAGTGAGGTGCAGGGTAGTACAGATACGCAGTATTTT. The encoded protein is CATSEVQGSTDTQYF.